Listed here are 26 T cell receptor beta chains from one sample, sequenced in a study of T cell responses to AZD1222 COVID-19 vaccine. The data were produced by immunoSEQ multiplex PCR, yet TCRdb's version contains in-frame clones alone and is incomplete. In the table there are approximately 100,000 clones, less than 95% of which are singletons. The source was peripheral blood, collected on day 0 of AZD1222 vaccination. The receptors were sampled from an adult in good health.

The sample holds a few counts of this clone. CDR3 amino acids: CASSLDGQPQHF. CDR3 DNA sequence: TGCGCCAGCAGCTTGGACGGTCAGCCCCAGCATTTT. This chain uses TRBV5-1 with TRBJ1-5; the D is unclear. V dropped 0 bases and J dropped 6 bases, with 4 bases sitting between them. Germline CDR1 reads SGHRS; CDR2 reads YFSETQ. The CDR3 runs 12 residues. The whole variable domain, filled in from reference TRBV5-1 and TRBJ1-5, reads KAGVTQTPRYLIKTRGQQVTLSCSPISGHRSVSWYQQTPGQGLQFLFEYFSETQRNKGNFPGRFSGRQFSNSRSEMNVSTLELGDSALYLCASSLDGQPQHFGDGTRLSIL.

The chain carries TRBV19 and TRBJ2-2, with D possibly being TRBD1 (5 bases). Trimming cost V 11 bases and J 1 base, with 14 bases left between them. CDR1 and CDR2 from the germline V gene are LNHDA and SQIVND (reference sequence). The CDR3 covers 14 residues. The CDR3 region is CASKQEMNTGELFF. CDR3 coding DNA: TGTGCCTCAAAACAGGAAATGAACACCGGGGAGCTGTTTTTT.

The CDR3 here is CASSRSDTGELFF. In DNA, the CDR3 is TGTGCCAGTAGTAGAAGCGATACCGGGGAGCTGTTTTTT. The rearrangement uses TRBV19 and TRBJ2-2; D is ambiguous. CDR3 length: 13 residues. The V gene's germline CDR1 is LNHDA and CDR2 SQIVND (reference sequence). Trimming removed 4 bases at V and 5 bases at J, with 8 bases between.

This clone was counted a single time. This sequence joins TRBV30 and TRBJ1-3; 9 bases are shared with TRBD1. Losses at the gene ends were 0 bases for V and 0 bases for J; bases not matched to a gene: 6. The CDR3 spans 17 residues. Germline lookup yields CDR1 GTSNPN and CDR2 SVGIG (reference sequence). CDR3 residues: CAWSVMGQGPSGNTIYF. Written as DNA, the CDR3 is TGTGCCTGGAGTGTAATGGGACAGGGTCCCTCTGGAAACACCATATATTTT. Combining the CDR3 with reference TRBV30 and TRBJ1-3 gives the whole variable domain SQTIHQWPATLVQPVGSPLSLECTVEGTSNPNLYWYRQAAGRGLQLLFYSVGIGQISSEVPQNLSASRPQDRQFILSSKKLLLSDSGFYLCAWSVMGQGPSGNTIYFGEGSWLTVV.

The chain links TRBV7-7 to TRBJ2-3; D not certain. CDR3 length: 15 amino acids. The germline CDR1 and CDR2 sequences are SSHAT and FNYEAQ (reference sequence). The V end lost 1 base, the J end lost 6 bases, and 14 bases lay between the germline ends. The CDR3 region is CASSLGVGSSDTQYF. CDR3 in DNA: TGTGCCAGCAGCTTAGGGGTGGGTAGTTCTGATACGCAGTATTTT.

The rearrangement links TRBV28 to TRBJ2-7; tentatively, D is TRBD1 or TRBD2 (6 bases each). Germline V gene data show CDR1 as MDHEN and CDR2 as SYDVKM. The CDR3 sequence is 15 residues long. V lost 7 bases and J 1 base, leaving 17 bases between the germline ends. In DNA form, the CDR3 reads TGTGCCAGCAAGCGACGGGGGCCGAGATCCTACGAGCAGTACTTC. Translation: CASKRRGPRSYEQYF.

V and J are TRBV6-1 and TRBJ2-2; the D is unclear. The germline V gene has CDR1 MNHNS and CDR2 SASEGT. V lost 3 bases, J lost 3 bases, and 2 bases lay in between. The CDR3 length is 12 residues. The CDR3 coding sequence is TGTGCCAGCAGTGAGGACACCGGGGAGCTGTTTTTT. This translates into CASSEDTGELFF.

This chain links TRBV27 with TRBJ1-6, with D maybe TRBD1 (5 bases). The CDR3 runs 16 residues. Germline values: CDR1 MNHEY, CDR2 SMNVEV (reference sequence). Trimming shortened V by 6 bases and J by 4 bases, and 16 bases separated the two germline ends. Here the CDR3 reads CASSLKPGRYNSPLHF. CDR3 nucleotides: TGTGCCAGCAGCCTCAAACCGGGACGGTATAATTCACCCCTCCACTTT.

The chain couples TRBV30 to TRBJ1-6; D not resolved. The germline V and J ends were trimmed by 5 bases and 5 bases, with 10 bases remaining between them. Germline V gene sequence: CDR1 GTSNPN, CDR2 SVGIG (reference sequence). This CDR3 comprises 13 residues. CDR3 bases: TGTGCCTGGTCTGGAAATAATAATTCACCCCTCCACTTT. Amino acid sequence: CAWSGNNNSPLHF. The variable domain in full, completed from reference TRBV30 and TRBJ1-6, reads SQTIHQWPATLVQPVGSPLSLECTVEGTSNPNLYWYRQAAGRGLQLLFYSVGIGQISSEVPQNLSASRPQDRQFILSSKKLLLSDSGFYLCAWSGNNNSPLHFGNGTRLTVT.

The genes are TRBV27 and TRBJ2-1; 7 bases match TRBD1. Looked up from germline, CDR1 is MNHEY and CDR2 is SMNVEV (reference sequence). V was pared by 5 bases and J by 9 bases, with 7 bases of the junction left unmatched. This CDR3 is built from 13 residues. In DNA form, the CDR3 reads TGTGCCAGCAGTGTCATACAGGGGAGTGAGCAGTTCTTC. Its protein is CASSVIQGSEQFF.

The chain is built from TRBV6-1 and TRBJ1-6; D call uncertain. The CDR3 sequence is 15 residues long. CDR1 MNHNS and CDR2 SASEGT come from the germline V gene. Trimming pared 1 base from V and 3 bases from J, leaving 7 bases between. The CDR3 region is CASSEGVDYNSPLHF. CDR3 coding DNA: TGTGCCAGCAGTGAAGGGGTTGACTATAATTCACCCCTCCACTTT.

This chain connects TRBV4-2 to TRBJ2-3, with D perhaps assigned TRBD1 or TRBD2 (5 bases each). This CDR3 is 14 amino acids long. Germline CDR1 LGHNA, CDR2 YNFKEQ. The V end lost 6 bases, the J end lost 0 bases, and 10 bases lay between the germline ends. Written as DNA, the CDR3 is TGTGCCAGCAGACTGGGGGAGAGCACAGATACGCAGTATTTT. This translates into CASRLGESTDTQYF.

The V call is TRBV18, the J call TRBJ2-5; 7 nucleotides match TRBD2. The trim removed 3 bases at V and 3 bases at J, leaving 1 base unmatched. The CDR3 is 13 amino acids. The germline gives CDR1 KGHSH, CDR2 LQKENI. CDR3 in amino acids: CASSPGGEETQYF. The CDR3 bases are TGTGCCAGCTCACCGGGAGGGGAAGAGACCCAGTACTTC. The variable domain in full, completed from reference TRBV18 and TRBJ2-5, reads NAGVMQNPRHLVRRRGQEARLRCSPMKGHSHVYWYRQLPEEGLKFMVYLQKENIIDESGMPKERFSAEFPKEGPSILRIQQVVRGDSAAYFCASSPGGEETQYFGPGTRLLVL.

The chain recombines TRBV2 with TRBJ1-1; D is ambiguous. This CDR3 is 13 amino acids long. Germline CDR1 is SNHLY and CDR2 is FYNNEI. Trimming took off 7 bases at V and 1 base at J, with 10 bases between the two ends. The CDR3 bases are TGTGCCAGCACTCCCGAGGGGAACACTGAAGCTTTCTTT. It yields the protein CASTPEGNTEAFF.

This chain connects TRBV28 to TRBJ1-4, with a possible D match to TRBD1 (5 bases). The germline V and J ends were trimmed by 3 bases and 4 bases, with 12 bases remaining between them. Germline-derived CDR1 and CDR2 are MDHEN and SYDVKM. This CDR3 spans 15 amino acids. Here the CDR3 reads CASSLGGAGNEKLFF. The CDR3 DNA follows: TGTGCCAGCAGTTTGGGAGGGGCGGGTAATGAAAAACTGTTTTTT.

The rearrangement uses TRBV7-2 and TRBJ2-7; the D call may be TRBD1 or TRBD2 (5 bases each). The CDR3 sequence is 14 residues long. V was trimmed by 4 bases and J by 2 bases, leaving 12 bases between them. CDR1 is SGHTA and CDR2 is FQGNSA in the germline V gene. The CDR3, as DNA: TGTGCCAGCAGCTCCCGGGACGGAACCTACGAGCAGTACTTC. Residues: CASSSRDGTYEQYF.

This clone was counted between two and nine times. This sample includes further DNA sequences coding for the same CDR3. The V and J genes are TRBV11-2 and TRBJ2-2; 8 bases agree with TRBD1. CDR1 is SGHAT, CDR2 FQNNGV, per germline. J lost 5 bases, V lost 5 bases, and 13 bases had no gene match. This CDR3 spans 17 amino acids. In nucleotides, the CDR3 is TGTGCCAGCAGCCCTCAGGGGGCAATTTATGGAACCGGGGAGCTGTTTTTT. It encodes CASSPQGAIYGTGELFF.

DNA for the CDR3: TGTGCCAGTAGTGCAGGGGCGTCCTACGAGCAGTACTTC. Its protein is CASSAGASYEQYF. The chain uses TRBV19 and TRBJ2-7; a weak D match, TRBD1 (6 bases). The CDR3 consists of 13 residues. V lost 5 bases and J 1 base, leaving 9 bases between the germline ends. Germline V gene sequence: CDR1 LNHDA, CDR2 SQIVND (reference sequence).

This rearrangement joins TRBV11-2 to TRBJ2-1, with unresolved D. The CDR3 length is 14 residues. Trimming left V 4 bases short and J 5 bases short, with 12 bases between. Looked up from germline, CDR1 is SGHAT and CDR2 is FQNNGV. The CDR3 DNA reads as TGTGCCAGCAGCTGGGGTGGATTGAACAATGAGCAGTTCTTC. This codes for CASSWGGLNNEQFF.

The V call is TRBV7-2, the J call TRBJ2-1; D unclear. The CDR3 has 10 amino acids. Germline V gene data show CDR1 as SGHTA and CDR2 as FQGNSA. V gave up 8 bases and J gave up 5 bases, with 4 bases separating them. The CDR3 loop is CASGHNEQFF. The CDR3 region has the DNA TGTGCCAGCGGCCACAATGAGCAGTTCTTC.

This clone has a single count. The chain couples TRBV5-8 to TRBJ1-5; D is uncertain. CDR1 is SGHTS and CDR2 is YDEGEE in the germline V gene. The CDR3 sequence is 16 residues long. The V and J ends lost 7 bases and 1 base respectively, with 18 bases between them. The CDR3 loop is CASERPWSLSNQPQHF. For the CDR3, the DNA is TGTGCCAGCGAAAGGCCGTGGTCCCTCAGCAATCAGCCCCAGCATTTT.

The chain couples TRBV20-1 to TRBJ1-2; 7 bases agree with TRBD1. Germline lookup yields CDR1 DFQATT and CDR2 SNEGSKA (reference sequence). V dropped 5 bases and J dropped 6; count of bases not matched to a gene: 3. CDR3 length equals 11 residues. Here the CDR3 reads CSAYRGDGYTF. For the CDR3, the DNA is TGCAGTGCTTACAGGGGCGATGGCTACACCTTC.

The CDR3 here is CASSSLGEQYF. Written as DNA, the CDR3 is TGTGCCAGCTCCTCCCTGGGCGAGCAGTACTTC. The chain has TRBV7-8 and TRBJ2-7; D remains unclear. The germline gives CDR1 SGHVS, CDR2 FQNEAQ. CDR3 length equals 11 residues. V lost 8 bases to trimming and J lost 6 bases, with 11 bases between them. The complete variable domain, with remaining parts taken from reference TRBV7-8 and TRBJ2-7, reads GAGVSQSPRYKVAKRGQDVALRCDPISGHVSLFWYQQALGQGPEFLTYFQNEAQLDKSGLPSDRFFAERPEGSVSTLKIQRTQQEDSAVYLCASSSLGEQYFGPGTRLTVT.

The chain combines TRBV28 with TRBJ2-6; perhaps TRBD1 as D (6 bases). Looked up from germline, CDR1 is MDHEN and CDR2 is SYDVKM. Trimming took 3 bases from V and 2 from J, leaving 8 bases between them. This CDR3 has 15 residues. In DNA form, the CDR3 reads TGTGCCAGCAGTTTCCCAGGGGCTGGGGCCAACGTCCTGACTTTC. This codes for CASSFPGAGANVLTF.

The CDR3 loop reads CASSPSTRQAFF. CDR3 in DNA: TGTGCCAGCAGCCCATCGACACGCCAAGCGTTCTTC. The chain carries TRBV11-1 and TRBJ2-1; no clear D gene. Trimming took 5 bases from V and 15 from J, leaving 17 bases between them. The germline CDR1 and CDR2 sequences are SGHAT and FQDESV (reference sequence). The CDR3 contains 12 residues.

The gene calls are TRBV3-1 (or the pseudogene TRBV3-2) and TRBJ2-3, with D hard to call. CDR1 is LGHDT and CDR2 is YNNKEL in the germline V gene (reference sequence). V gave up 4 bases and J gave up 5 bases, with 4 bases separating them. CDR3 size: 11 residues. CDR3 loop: CASSRLDTQYF. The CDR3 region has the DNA TGTGCCAGCAGCCGACTAGATACGCAGTATTTT.